This T cell receptor beta chain is from a study of graft-versus-host responses after intestinal transplantation. Overall study context: Tacrolimus and steroids were given for 3 to 4 years to all recipients after anti-thymocyte globulin induction.

Sequencing used immunoSEQ multiplex PCR; TCRdb keeps in-frame clones, though not all of them. The data hold roughly 93,000 clones, with less than 95% observed a single time. Study conclusions and caveats: Ileal or blood samples showed some GvH clones first, and such clones were also found in recipient marrow. When patients had graft-donor T cell macrochimerism, their allografts held high graft-versus-host to host-versus-graft clonal ratios.

As concerns this clone: Antigen: not known.

Germline V CDR1 and CDR2: MGHRA, YSYEKL. The CDR3 is made up of 15 amino acids. The chain couples TRBV4-1 to TRBJ2-5, with D possibly being TRBD2 (5 bases). TRBJ2-7 matches the DNA end more closely, so the J call is doubtful. The sample was unstimulated CD8+ T cells sorted from spleen or lymph node cells, taken before transplant. The TCR sequence derives from a human donor who was the organ donor for an intestinal transplant. CDR3 residues: CASSQVEATSYEQYF. CDR3 DNA: TGCGCCAGCAGCCAAGTGGAGGCAACCTCCTACGAGCAGTACTTC.